This T cell receptor (beta chain) was recovered during a study of PD-L1 blockade in urothelial cancer. Study-level results: Clones that were tumor-associated expanded more in the blood of durable-benefit patients at 3 weeks. Survival was better when pretreatment blood TCR clonality fell below the median.

Each PCR received spiked synthetic TCR analog templates. Data came from immunoSEQ multiplex PCR; TCRdb stores just in-frame clones and leaves some out. The sample holds tens of thousands of clones, 75% to 90% seen once. The time point denotes: pretreatment peripheral blood. To note about this clone: Its target is not known.

Here the sequenced sample was PBMCs, taken around atezolizumab (anti-PD-L1) treatment. The clonotype comes from a man aged 45-65 years with urothelial cancer.

The CDR3 sequence: CASSRPDRGTEAFF. CDR3 DNA sequence: TGTGCCAGCAGTCGCCCGGACAGGGGCACTGAAGCTTTCTTT. The V gene is TRBV27, the J gene TRBJ1-1, with 9 nucleotides matching TRBD1. Per germline, CDR1 MNHEY and CDR2 SMNVEV (reference sequence). With 5 bases clipped from V and 4 bases from J, the junction kept 5 bases outside the gene matches. This CDR3 has 14 residues.